These 10 T cell receptor beta chains share one sample of origin, sequenced in a study of naive and memory T cell subsets (dated by TCRdb to about 2017). Library generation was performed with UMI-ligation and nested PCR. The listed sequencing device is Illumina MiSeq. The beta constant-region primer was an equimolar mix of two oligonucleotides covering both TRBC1 and TRBC2. The ligated cDNA went through four rounds of PCR with nested alpha and beta constant-region primers together with the SP2 primer. The public reads were run again by TCRdb, first through fastp at Q25 and then through MiXCR, and only productive beta chains were kept. Rows matching on CDR3 protein sequence are summarized as one entry with the most common DNA and genes. This sample has 20,000 to 25,000 distinct CDR3 sequences in its table, and 7% to 9% of those were observed once. The top ten constitute over 20% of the sample. The specimen sequenced was central memory CD8+ T cells from blood. This specimen's cell subset or site label, interpreted: central memory, CD45RA- CD27+. The receptors derive from a human donor in good health.

V gene TRBV5-6 combines with J gene TRBJ2-1; D may be TRBD1 or TRBD2 (6 bases each). Germline CDR1 reads SGHDT; CDR2 reads YYEEEE. There are 17 residues in the CDR3. Trimming removed 5 bases from V and 0 bases from J, with 18 bases in between. The CDR3: CASRTQGGLSSYNEQFF. In DNA, the CDR3 is TGTGCCAGCAGGACGCAAGGGGGGCTTAGCTCCTACAATGAGCAGTTCTTC. Full variable domain (rest looked up from reference TRBV5-6 and TRBJ2-1): DAGVTQSPTHLIKTRGQQVTLRCSPKSGHDTVSWYQQALGQGPQFIFQYYEEEERQRGNFPDRFSGHQFPNYSSELNVNALLLGDSALYLCASRTQGGLSSYNEQFFGPGTRLTVL.

This clonotype occurred a few times. The chain carries TRBV7-6 and TRBJ1-5; TRBD1 aligns across 7 bases. This CDR3 contains 14 residues. The V segment lost 1 base and the J segment 5 bases; nucleotides outside the gene matches: 2. Germline V lookup: CDR1 SGHVS, CDR2 FNYEAQ. Written as DNA, the CDR3 is TGTGCCAGCAGCTTAGGACAGGGTGATCAGCCCCAGCATTTT. Its protein is CASSLGQGDQPQHF. The full variable domain, completed using reference TRBV7-6 and TRBJ1-5, is GAGVSQSPRYKVTKRGQDVALRCDPISGHVSLYWYRQALGQGPEFLTYFNYEAQQDKSGLPNDRFSAERPEGSISTLTIQRTEQRDSAMYRCASSLGQGDQPQHFGDGTRLSIL.

This clonotype was seen repeatedly, ten times or more. The chain combines TRBV12-3 or TRBV12-4 with TRBJ1-2; 7 nucleotides line up with TRBD1. The CDR3 is made up of 16 amino acids. The J segment lost 4 bases and the V segment lost 1 base, leaving 9 bases of the junction unmatched. CDR3 sequence: CASSLGERTGLYGYTF. The CDR3 nucleotides are TGTGCCAGCAGTTTAGGGGAACGGACAGGTCTCTATGGCTACACCTTC.

Sample share makes this clonotype medium-sized. The chain couples TRBV28 to TRBJ2-7, with TRBD1 identical over 9 bases. The CDR3 extends over 15 amino acids. J was trimmed by 5 bases and V by 5 bases; bases with no gene match: 10. The germline V gene encodes CDR1 MDHEN and CDR2 SYDVKM. The CDR3 is CASSQWTGADHEQYF. The CDR3 DNA reads as TGTGCCAGCAGTCAATGGACAGGGGCTGACCACGAGCAGTACTTC. Full variable domain (missing parts from reference TRBV28 and TRBJ2-7): DVKVTQSSRYLVKRTGEKVFLECVQDMDHENMFWYRQDPGLGLRLIYFSYDVKMKEKGDIPEGYSVSREKKERFSLILESASTNQTSMYLCASSQWTGADHEQYFGPGTRLTVT.

The rearrangement links TRBV7-9 to TRBJ2-5; the D gene is possibly TRBD1 (5 bases). There are 17 residues in the CDR3. The germline V and J ends were trimmed by 6 bases and 0 bases, with 20 bases remaining between them. Germline V gives CDR1 SEHNR, CDR2 FQNEAQ (reference sequence). CDR3 protein: CASRDATAVVNQETQYF. In nucleotides, the CDR3 is TGTGCCAGCAGGGATGCGACAGCCGTAGTTAACCAAGAGACCCAGTACTTC.

This clonotype was recorded at least ten times. J is TRBJ1-1 and V is TRBV29-1, with a weak D call TRBD1 (6 bases). Trimming cost V 4 bases and J 1 base, with 10 bases left between them. The CDR3 runs 13 residues. Looked up from germline, CDR1 is SQVTM and CDR2 is ANQGSEA. The CDR3 reads CSVVEQGNTEAFF. The CDR3, as DNA: TGCAGCGTTGTGGAACAGGGGAACACTGAAGCTTTCTTT.

This clonotype was counted at least ten times. The chain combines TRBV29-1 with TRBJ2-2, with 8 bases matching TRBD1. The J segment lost 6 bases and the V segment lost 0 bases, leaving 9 bases of the junction unmatched. Germline V gene sequence: CDR1 SQVTM, CDR2 ANQGSEA. The CDR3 runs 16 residues. The chain's CDR3 is CSVEDQPGGASGELFF. For the CDR3, the DNA is TGCAGCGTTGAAGATCAGCCAGGGGGCGCTTCCGGGGAGCTGTTTTTT.

This clonotype was detected a few times. This chain joins TRBV28 and TRBJ1-4; 7 bases align to TRBD1. The V segment lost 6 bases and the J segment 6 bases; nucleotides outside the gene matches: 10. This CDR3 region has 15 residues. CDR1 is MDHEN and CDR2 is SYDVKM in the germline V gene. The CDR3 loop reads CASRGEDRYYEKLFF. DNA of the CDR3: TGTGCCAGCAGGGGGGAGGACAGGTATTATGAAAAACTGTTTTTT.

This clonotype was found many times. The chain carries TRBV12-3 or TRBV12-4 and TRBJ1-2, with TRBD1 as a possible D gene (5 bases). Trimming pared 3 bases from V and 0 bases from J, leaving 17 bases between. The length of the CDR3 is 17 residues. CDR3 bases: TGTGCCAGCAGTTTGGGGGGTCTCCAGGGATCTAACTATGGCTACACCTTC. It encodes CASSLGGLQGSNYGYTF.

This clonotype was recorded many times. The rearrangement uses TRBV28 and TRBJ1-5; TRBD1 aligns across 7 bases. CDR1 is MDHEN and CDR2 is SYDVKM in the germline V gene. The CDR3 is 15 residues long. V trimming: 2 bases; J trimming: 5 bases; junction bases outside the gene matches: 6. DNA for the CDR3: TGTGCCAGCAGTTTAGAAGGGGGCATCGATCAGCCCCAGCATTTT. Its translation: CASSLEGGIDQPQHF.